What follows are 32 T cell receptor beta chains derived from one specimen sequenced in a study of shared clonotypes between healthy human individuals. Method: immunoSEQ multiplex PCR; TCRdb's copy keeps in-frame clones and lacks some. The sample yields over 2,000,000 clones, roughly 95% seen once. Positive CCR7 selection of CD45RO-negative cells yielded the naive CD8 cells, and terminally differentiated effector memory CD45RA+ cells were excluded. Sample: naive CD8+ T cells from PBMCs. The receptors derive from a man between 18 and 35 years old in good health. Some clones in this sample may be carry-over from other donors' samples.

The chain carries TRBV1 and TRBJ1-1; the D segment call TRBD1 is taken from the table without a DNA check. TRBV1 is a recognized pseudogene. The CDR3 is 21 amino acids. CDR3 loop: CTSSQDPGQGVGEVVNTEAFF. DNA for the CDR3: TGCACCAGCAGCCAAGACCCGGGACAGGGAGTAGGTGAAGTTGTGAACACTGAAGCTTTCTTT.

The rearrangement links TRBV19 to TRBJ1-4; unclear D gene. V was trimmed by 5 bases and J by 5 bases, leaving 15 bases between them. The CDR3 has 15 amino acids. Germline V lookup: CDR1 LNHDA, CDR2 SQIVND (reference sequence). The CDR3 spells CASSPRHFENEKLFF. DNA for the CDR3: TGTGCCAGTAGTCCGAGACATTTCGAAAATGAAAAACTGTTTTTT.

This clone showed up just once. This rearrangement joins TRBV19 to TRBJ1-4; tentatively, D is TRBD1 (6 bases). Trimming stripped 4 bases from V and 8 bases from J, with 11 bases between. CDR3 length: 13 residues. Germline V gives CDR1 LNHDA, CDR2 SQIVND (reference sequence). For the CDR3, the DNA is TGTGCCAGTAGTAACAGGGTCGGGGAAAAACTGTTTTTT. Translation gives CASSNRVGEKLFF. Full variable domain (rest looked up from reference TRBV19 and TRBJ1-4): DGGITQSPKYLFRKEGQNVTLSCEQNLNHDAMYWYRQDPGQGLRLIYYSQIVNDFQKGDIAEGYSVSREKKESFPLTVTSAQKNPTAFYLCASSNRVGEKLFFGSGTQLSVL.

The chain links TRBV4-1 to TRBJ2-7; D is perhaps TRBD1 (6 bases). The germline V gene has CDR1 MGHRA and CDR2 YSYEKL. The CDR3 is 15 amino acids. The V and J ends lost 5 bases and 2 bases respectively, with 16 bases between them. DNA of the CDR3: TGCGCCAGCAGCTCCCAGGACAGCGCCGCCTACGAGCAGTACTTC. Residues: CASSSQDSAAYEQYF.

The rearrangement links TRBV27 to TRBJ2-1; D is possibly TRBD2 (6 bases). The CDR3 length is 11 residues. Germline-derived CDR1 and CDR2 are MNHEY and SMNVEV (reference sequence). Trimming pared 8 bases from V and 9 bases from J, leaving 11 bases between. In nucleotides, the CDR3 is TGTGCCAGCTCATGGGGGGTTGAGCAGTTCTTC. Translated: CASSWGVEQFF.

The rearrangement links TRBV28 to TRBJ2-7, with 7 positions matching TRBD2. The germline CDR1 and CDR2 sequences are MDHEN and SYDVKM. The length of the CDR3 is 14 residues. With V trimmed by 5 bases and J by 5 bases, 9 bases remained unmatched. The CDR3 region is CASSPLGGLHEQYF. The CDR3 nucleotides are TGTGCCAGCAGTCCTCTCGGGGGACTACACGAGCAGTACTTC.

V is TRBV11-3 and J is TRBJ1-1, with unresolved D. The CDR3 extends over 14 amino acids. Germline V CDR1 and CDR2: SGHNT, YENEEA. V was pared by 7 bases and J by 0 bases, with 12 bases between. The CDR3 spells CASNLGIMNTEAFF. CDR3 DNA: TGTGCCAGCAATCTCGGAATAATGAACACTGAAGCTTTCTTT. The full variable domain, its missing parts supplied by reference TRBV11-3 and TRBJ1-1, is EAGVVQSPRYKIIEKKQPVAFWCNPISGHNTLYWYLQNLGQGPELLIRYENEEAVDDSQLPKDRFSAERLKGVDSTLKIQPAELGDSAVYLCASNLGIMNTEAFFGQGTRLTVV.

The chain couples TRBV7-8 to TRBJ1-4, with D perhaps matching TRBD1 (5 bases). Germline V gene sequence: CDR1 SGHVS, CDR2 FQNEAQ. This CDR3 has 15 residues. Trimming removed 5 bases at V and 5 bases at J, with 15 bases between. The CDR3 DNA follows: TGTGCCAGCAGCGAAAGGGGTCTTGGGAATGAAAAACTGTTTTTT. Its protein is CASSERGLGNEKLFF.

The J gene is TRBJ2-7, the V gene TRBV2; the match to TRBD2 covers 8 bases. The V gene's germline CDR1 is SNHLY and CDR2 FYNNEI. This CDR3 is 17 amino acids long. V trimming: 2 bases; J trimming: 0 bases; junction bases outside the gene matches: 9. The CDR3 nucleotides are TGTGCCAGCAGTGAACTAAGGGTAGCGGGACCCTCCTACGAGCAGTACTTC. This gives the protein CASSELRVAGPSYEQYF. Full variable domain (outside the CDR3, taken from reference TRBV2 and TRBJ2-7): EPEVTQTPSHQVTQMGQEVILRCVPISNHLYFYWYRQILGQKVEFLVSFYNNEISEKSEIFDDQFSVERPDGSNFTLKIRSTKLEDSAMYFCASSELRVAGPSYEQYFGPGTRLTVT.

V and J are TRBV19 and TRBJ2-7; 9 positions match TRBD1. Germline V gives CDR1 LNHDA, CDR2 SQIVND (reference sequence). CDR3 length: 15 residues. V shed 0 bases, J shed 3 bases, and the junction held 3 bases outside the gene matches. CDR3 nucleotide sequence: TGTGCCAGTAGTATAGATACGGGACAGGGCTACGAGCAGTACTTC. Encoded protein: CASSIDTGQGYEQYF.

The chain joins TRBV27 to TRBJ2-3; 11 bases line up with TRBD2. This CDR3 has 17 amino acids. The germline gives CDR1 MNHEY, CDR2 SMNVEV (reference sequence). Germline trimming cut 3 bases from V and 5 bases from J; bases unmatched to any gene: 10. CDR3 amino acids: CASSFRQLAGEVDTQYF. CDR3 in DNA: TGTGCCAGCAGTTTTCGACAACTAGCGGGAGAAGTAGATACGCAGTATTTT.

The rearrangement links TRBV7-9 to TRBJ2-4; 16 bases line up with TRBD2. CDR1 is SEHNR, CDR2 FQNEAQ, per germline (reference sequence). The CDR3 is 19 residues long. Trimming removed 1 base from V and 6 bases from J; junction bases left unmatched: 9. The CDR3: CASSLGGLAGGARGNIQYF. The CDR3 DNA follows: TGTGCCAGCAGCTTAGGGGGACTAGCGGGAGGGGCTCGTGGAAACATTCAGTACTTC.

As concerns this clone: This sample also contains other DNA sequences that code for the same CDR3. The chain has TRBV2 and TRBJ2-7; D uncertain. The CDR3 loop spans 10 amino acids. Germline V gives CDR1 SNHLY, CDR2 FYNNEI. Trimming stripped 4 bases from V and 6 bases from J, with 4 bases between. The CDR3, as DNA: TGTGCCAGCAGTGGCCTCGAGCAGTACTTC. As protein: CASSGLEQYF.

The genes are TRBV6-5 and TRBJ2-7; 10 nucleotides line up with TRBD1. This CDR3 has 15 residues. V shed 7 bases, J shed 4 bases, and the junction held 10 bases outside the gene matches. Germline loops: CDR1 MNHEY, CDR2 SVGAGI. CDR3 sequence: CASNPGQGWMYEQYF. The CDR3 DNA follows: TGTGCCAGCAATCCGGGACAGGGGTGGATGTACGAGCAGTACTTC.

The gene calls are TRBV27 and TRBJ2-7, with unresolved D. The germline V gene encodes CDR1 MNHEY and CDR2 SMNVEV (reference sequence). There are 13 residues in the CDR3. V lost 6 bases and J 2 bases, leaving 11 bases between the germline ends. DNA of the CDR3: TGTGCCAGCAGCCAGGACGGAACCTACGAGCAGTACTTC. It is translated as CASSQDGTYEQYF.

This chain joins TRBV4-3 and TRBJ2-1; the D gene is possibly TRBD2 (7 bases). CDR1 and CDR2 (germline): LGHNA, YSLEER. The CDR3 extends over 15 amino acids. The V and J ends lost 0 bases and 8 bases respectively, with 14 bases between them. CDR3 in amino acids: CASSQDPGAGDEQFF. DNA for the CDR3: TGCGCCAGCAGCCAAGATCCGGGGGCGGGAGATGAGCAGTTCTTC.

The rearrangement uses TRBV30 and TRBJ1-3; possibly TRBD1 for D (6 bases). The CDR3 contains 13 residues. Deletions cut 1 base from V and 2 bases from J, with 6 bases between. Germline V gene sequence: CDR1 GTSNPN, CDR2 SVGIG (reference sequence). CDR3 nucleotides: TGTGCCTGGAGTGCAGGGGCTGGAAACACCATATATTTT. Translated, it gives CAWSAGAGNTIYF. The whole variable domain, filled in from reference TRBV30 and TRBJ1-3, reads SQTIHQWPATLVQPVGSPLSLECTVEGTSNPNLYWYRQAAGRGLQLLFYSVGIGQISSEVPQNLSASRPQDRQFILSSKKLLLSDSGFYLCAWSAGAGNTIYFGEGSWLTVV.

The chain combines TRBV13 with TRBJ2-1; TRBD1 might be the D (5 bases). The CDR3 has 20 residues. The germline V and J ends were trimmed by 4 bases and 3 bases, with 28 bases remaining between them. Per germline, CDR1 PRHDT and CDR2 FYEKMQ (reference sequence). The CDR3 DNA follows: TGTGCCAGCAGCTCCCGAAACATATGGCCAGGGAAGAGAGGCTACAATGAGCAGTTCTTC. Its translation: CASSSRNIWPGKRGYNEQFF.

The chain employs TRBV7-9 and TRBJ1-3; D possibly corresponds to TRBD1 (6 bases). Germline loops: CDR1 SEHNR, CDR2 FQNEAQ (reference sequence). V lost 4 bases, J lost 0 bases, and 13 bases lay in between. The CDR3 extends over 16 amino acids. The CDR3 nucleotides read TGTGCCAGCAGCTCTGCGGACAGATACTCTGGAAACACCATATATTTT. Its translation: CASSSADRYSGNTIYF.

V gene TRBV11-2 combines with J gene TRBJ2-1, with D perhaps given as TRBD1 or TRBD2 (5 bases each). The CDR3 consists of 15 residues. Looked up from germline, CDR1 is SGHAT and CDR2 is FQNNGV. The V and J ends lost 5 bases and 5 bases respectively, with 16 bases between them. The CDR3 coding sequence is TGTGCCAGCAGCCGAGGGGCAGGAGTTAACAATGAGCAGTTCTTC. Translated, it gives CASSRGAGVNNEQFF.

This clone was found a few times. The CDR3 nucleotides read TGTGCCAGCAGCCCCTTCCGGTCCCTCAACACTGAAGCTTTCTTT. Translated: CASSPFRSLNTEAFF. The V gene is TRBV16, the J gene TRBJ1-1; D remains unclear. The CDR3 contains 15 residues. The germline gives CDR1 KGHSY, CDR2 FQNENV. V lost 4 bases to trimming and J lost 2 bases, with 14 bases between them.

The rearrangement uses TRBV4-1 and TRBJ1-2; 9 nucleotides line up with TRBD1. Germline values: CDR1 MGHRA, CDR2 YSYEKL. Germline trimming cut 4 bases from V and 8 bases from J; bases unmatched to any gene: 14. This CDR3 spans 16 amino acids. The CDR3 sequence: CASSPSPGTGSPGYTF. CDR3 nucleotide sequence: TGCGCCAGCAGCCCGAGCCCCGGGACAGGGAGCCCCGGCTACACCTTC.

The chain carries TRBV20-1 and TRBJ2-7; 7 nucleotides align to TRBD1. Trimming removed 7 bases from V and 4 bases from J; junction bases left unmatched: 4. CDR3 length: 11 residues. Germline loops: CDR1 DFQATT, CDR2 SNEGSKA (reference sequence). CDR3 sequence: CSVSGGYEQYF. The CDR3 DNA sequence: TGCAGTGTGTCAGGGGGTTACGAGCAGTACTTC.

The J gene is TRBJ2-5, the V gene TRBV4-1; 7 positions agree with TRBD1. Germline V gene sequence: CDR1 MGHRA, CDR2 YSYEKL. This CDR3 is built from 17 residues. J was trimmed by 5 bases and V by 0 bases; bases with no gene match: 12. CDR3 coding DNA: TGCGCCAGCAGCCAAGAAGTGGCAGGGGGTGTTTGGGAGACCCAGTACTTC. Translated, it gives CASSQEVAGGVWETQYF.

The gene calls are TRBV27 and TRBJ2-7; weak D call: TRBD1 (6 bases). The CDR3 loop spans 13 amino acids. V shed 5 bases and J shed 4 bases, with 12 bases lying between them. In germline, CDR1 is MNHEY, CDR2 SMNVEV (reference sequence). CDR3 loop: CASSVRGQYEQYF. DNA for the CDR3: TGTGCCAGCAGTGTCAGGGGCCAGTACGAGCAGTACTTC.

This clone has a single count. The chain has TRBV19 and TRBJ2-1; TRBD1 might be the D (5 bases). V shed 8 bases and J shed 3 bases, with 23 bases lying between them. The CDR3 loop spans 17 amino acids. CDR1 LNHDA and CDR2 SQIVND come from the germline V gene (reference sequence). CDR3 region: CASRLSFGYDSYNEQFF. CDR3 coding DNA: TGTGCCAGTCGCCTTAGTTTTGGATACGACAGCTACAATGAGCAGTTCTTC.

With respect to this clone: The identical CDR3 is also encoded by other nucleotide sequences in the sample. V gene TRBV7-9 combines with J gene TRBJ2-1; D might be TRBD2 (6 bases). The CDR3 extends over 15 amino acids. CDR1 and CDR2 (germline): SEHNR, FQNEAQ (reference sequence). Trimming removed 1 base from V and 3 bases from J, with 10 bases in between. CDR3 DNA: TGTGCCAGCAGCTTAGTTACGGGAGTCTACAATGAGCAGTTCTTC. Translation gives CASSLVTGVYNEQFF.

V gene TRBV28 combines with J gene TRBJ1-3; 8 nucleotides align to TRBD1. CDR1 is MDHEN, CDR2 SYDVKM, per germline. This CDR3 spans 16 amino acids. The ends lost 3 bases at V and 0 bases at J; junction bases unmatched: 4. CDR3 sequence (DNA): TGTGCCAGCAGTTTTGACAGGGGATTCTCTGGAAACACCATATATTTT. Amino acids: CASSFDRGFSGNTIYF.

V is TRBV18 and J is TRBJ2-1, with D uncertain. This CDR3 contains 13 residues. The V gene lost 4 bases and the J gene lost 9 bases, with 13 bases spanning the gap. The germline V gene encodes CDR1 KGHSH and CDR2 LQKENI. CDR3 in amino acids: CASSRGPQGEQFF. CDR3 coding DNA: TGTGCCAGCTCACGCGGTCCTCAAGGTGAGCAGTTCTTC.

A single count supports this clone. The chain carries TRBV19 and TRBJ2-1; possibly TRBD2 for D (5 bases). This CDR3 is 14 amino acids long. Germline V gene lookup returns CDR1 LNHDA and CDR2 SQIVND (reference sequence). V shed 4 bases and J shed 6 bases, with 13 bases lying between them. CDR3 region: CASSTPTRVNEQFF. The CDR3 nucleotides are TGTGCCAGTAGTACTCCAACTAGAGTCAATGAGCAGTTCTTC.

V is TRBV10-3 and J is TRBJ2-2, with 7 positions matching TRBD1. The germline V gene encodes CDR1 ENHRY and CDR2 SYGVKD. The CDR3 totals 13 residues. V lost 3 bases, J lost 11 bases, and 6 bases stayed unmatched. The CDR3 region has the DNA TGTGCCATCAGTGACCCGACAGGGAACGAGCTGTTTTTT. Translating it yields CAISDPTGNELFF.

The DNA of the CDR3 is TGTGCCAGCAGCACGAGCCGGGACAGGAAGAATCAGCCCCAGCATTTT. Its protein is CASSTSRDRKNQPQHF. V gene TRBV5-6 combines with J gene TRBJ1-5; TRBD1 agrees at 8 bases. The length of the CDR3 is 16 residues. The V and J ends lost 4 bases and 4 bases, in that order; junction bases with no gene match: 10. Germline CDR1 is SGHDT and CDR2 is YYEEEE.